The 25 T cell receptor beta chains below all came from one sample that was sequenced in a study of blood T cell repertoires in COVID-19. Using immunoSEQ multiplex PCR, the repertoire was profiled, and TCRdb retains in-frame clones only, with some absent. The sample carries around 180,000 clones, about 81% recorded once. The sequenced material came from peripheral blood. The receptors come from a woman over 75 with COVID-19, enrolled during active disease.

This clone was seen only once. The chain links TRBV19 to TRBJ1-1; 12 bases agree with TRBD1. The CDR3 loop spans 17 amino acids. From germline, CDR1 is LNHDA and CDR2 SQIVND (reference sequence). Trimming at V came to 5 bases and at J to 6 bases, leaving 13 bases not matched to a gene. CDR3: CASSVPGQGARLAEAFF. Here the CDR3 DNA reads TGTGCCAGTAGTGTACCGGGACAGGGGGCGAGGTTGGCTGAAGCTTTCTTT.

The genes are TRBV5-1 and TRBJ2-7; 10 positions agree with TRBD2. CDR1 is SGHRS, CDR2 YFSETQ, per germline. CDR3 length equals 15 residues. With V trimmed by 1 base and J by 4 bases, 5 bases remained unmatched. CDR3 nucleotide sequence: TGCGCCAGCAGCTTGATAGCTAGCGGGAGTTACGAGCAGTACTTC. It yields the protein CASSLIASGSYEQYF.

The chain employs TRBV20-1 and TRBJ2-3; tentative D call: TRBD1 (5 bases). Germline V CDR1 and CDR2: DFQATT, SNEGSKA (reference sequence). The CDR3 has 11 amino acids. Trimming took off 6 bases at V and 11 bases at J, with 15 bases between the two ends. CDR3 nucleotide sequence: TGCAGTGCCCCCTCAGGGCCGTGGCAGTATTTT. Translating gives CSAPSGPWQYF.

This chain connects TRBV5-1 to TRBJ2-7, with a weak D call TRBD2 (5 bases). With 0 bases removed from V and 5 bases from J, the gap between germline ends came to 6 bases. This CDR3 region has 12 residues. Germline V gene sequence: CDR1 SGHRS, CDR2 YFSETQ. The CDR3 here is CASSLGGHEQYF. Written as DNA, the CDR3 is TGCGCCAGCAGCTTGGGAGGGCACGAGCAGTACTTC.

This clone has a handful of counts. This chain joins TRBV29-1 and TRBJ1-2; TRBD1 aligns across 12 bases. Germline assignment: CDR1 SQVTM and CDR2 ANQGSEA. V lost 3 bases and J lost 8; bases outside the gene matches: 10. The CDR3 is 15 amino acids. DNA of the CDR3: TGCAGCGTTGATATAATGGGACAGGGGGCAAGGGGCTACACCTTC. This gives the protein CSVDIMGQGARGYTF.

The J gene is TRBJ2-5, the V gene TRBV29-1; TRBD2 matches 7 bases. Germline V gene data show CDR1 as SQVTM and CDR2 as ANQGSEA. Trimming at V came to 3 bases and at J to 5 bases, leaving 6 bases not matched to a gene. The CDR3 is 13 amino acids. The CDR3 DNA follows: TGCAGCGTTGATTGGGTCGGGGGGGAGACCCAGTACTTC. As protein: CSVDWVGGETQYF. The full variable domain, its missing parts supplied by reference TRBV29-1 and TRBJ2-5, is SAVISQKPSRDICQRGTSLTIQCQVDSQVTMMFWYRQQPGQSLTLIATANQGSEATYESGFVIDKFPISRPNLTFSTLTVSNMSPEDSSIYLCSVDWVGGETQYFGPGTRLLVL.

CDR3 in amino acids: CASSYSTPYNEQFF. In DNA, the CDR3 is TGTGCCAGCAGTTACTCGACTCCCTACAATGAGCAGTTCTTC. This chain links TRBV6-5 with TRBJ2-1; D gene uncertain. The V and J ends lost 0 bases and 2 bases respectively, with 5 bases between them. Germline values: CDR1 MNHEY, CDR2 SVGAGI. The CDR3 has 14 amino acids.

The chain uses TRBV7-8 and TRBJ2-6, with D possibly matching TRBD1 (6 bases). The CDR3 covers 19 residues. V was cut by 5 bases and J by 0 bases, with 20 bases left in between. Germline CDR1 SGHVS, CDR2 FQNEAQ. As DNA, the CDR3 is TGTGCCAGCAGCGTCAGGGGTCTCGTCCCCCTCTCTGGGGCCAACGTCCTGACTTTC. Protein product: CASSVRGLVPLSGANVLTF.

This chain links TRBV7-2 with TRBJ2-1, with 11 bases aligning to TRBD2. J lost 4 bases, V lost 7 bases, and 3 bases had no gene match. CDR1 and CDR2 (germline): SGHTA, FQGNSA. This CDR3 comprises 14 residues. The CDR3 DNA is TGTGCCAGCACGAGACTAGCGGGGTACAATGAGCAGTTCTTC. Encoded protein: CASTRLAGYNEQFF.

This chain joins TRBV21-1 and TRBJ2-1; the table's D call TRBD2 went unverified against the DNA. TRBV21-1 is a recognized pseudogene. The CDR3 extends over 20 amino acids. This CDR3 reads CASSKDWTSGGATVDDEQFF. The CDR3, as DNA: TGTGCCAGCAGCAAAGACTGGACTAGCGGGGGGGCCACGGTCGACGATGAGCAGTTCTTC.

The genes are TRBV5-5 and TRBJ2-7; 7 bases are shared with TRBD1. Germline-derived CDR1 and CDR2 are SGHKS and YYEKEE (reference sequence). CDR3 size: 14 residues. J gave up 1 base and V 5 bases, and 6 bases lay outside the gene matches. Written as DNA, the CDR3 is TGTGCCAGCAGAAAGGGGGACAGTTCCTACGAGCAGTACTTC. Protein sequence: CASRKGDSSYEQYF.

This chain joins TRBV7-3 and TRBJ2-2, with 7 bases fitting TRBD1. V gave up 5 bases and J gave up 3 bases; unmatched junction bases: 9. The CDR3 has 16 amino acids. The germline V gene has CDR1 SGHTA and CDR2 FQGTGA. The CDR3 DNA sequence: TGTGCCAGCAGCCCAAGACAGGGTTCGGACACCGGGGAGCTGTTTTTT. Translated, it gives CASSPRQGSDTGELFF.

This clone has a handful of counts. This rearrangement joins TRBV10-2 to TRBJ1-2, with 9 bases identical to TRBD1. V was clipped by 0 bases and J by 5 bases; unmatched bases: 7. CDR3 size: 16 residues. Germline assignment: CDR1 WSHSY and CDR2 SAAADI. DNA of the CDR3: TGCGCCAGCAGTGAGTCGGGGGGACAGGGTATATATGGCTACACCTTC. Its protein is CASSESGGQGIYGYTF.

The table lists this clone with a few counts. This chain's CDR3 is CASSRSVSYEQYF. The CDR3 bases are TGTGCCAGTAGTAGATCAGTTTCCTACGAGCAGTACTTC. This chain joins TRBV19 and TRBJ2-7; the D is unclear. This CDR3 comprises 13 residues. Trimming took off 4 bases at V and 1 base at J, with 8 bases between the two ends. Germline V gene lookup returns CDR1 LNHDA and CDR2 SQIVND (reference sequence).

This clone appeared once. V usage is TRBV19 and J usage is TRBJ1-6; no clear D gene. Germline assignment: CDR1 LNHDA and CDR2 SQIVND (reference sequence). This CDR3 is built from 14 residues. Trimming pared 1 base from V and 9 bases from J, leaving 10 bases between. Here the CDR3 DNA reads TGTGCCAGTAGTATAGGAGGGTCCAGTTCACCCCTCCACTTT. It specifies CASSIGGSSSPLHF.

The CDR3 is CASSRFDRGPDTQYF. The DNA for the CDR3 is TGTGCCAGCAGCCGATTTGACAGGGGGCCTGATACGCAGTATTTT. This sequence joins TRBV3-1 (or the pseudogene TRBV3-2) and TRBJ2-3; 10 bases align to TRBD1. V was clipped by 4 bases and J by 6 bases; unmatched bases: 7. Germline V gives CDR1 LGHDT, CDR2 YNNKEL (reference sequence). CDR3 length: 15 residues.

J is TRBJ2-7 and V is TRBV11-2; 9 positions agree with TRBD1. Per germline, CDR1 SGHAT and CDR2 FQNNGV. This CDR3 has 15 amino acids. V gave up 0 bases and J gave up 2 bases; unmatched junction bases: 2. CDR3 nucleotide sequence: TGTGCCAGCAGCTTAGATACAGGGGGCCCCTACGAGCAGTACTTC. This encodes CASSLDTGGPYEQYF.

The rearrangement uses TRBV30 and TRBJ2-7; D perhaps matches TRBD2 (6 bases). This CDR3 region has 16 residues. In germline, CDR1 is GTSNPN, CDR2 SVGIG (reference sequence). Trimming stripped 0 bases from V and 3 bases from J, with 18 bases between. The CDR3 DNA reads TGTGCCTGGAGTGTACTCGGGGTAGCGGCTGACTACGAGCAGTACTTC. Protein product: CAWSVLGVAADYEQYF.

The chain joins TRBV10-3 to TRBJ2-5, with D possibly matching TRBD1 (6 bases). Germline CDR1 reads ENHRY; CDR2 reads SYGVKD. V lost 2 bases and J 2 bases, leaving 9 bases between the germline ends. The CDR3 is 14 residues long. CDR3 in amino acids: CAISEGTGQETQYF. The DNA of the CDR3 is TGTGCCATCAGTGAGGGAACAGGGCAAGAGACCCAGTACTTC.

The rearrangement links TRBV27 to TRBJ2-7; 9 bases fit TRBD2. Per germline, CDR1 MNHEY and CDR2 SMNVEV (reference sequence). V was clipped by 6 bases and J by 7 bases; unmatched bases: 13. There are 15 residues in the CDR3. The CDR3 DNA sequence: TGTGCCAGCAGCGAATTCTCGGGACTAGCCTGGGAGCAGTACTTC. Protein product: CASSEFSGLAWEQYF.

The chain links TRBV7-9 to TRBJ1-4; perhaps TRBD1 as D (6 bases). The CDR3 has 14 residues. The V and J ends lost 3 bases and 3 bases respectively, with 8 bases between them. Germline CDR1 reads SEHNR; CDR2 reads FQNEAQ (reference sequence). The CDR3 DNA reads TGTGCCAGCAGCTTTGAGGGGGCTAATGAAAAACTGTTTTTT. Translating gives CASSFEGANEKLFF.

The CDR3 loop reads CASSRRLAGGNTDTQYF. In DNA form, the CDR3 reads TGTGCCAGCAGCCGAAGACTAGCGGGAGGGAACACAGATACGCAGTATTTT. V usage is TRBV5-6 and J usage is TRBJ2-3; 14 nucleotides align to TRBD2. V lost 4 bases to trimming and J lost 2 bases; unmatched junction nucleotides: 6. Per germline, CDR1 SGHDT and CDR2 YYEEEE. The CDR3 runs 17 residues.

DNA for the CDR3: TGCGCCAGCAGTGCCACAGACTCTGGGGCCAACGTCCTGACTTTC. Translating it yields CASSATDSGANVLTF. The chain couples TRBV10-2 to TRBJ2-6; D remains unclear. Germline V gene data show CDR1 as WSHSY and CDR2 as SAAADI. V lost 4 bases and J 0 bases, leaving 7 bases between the germline ends. The CDR3 length is 15 residues.

The chain is built from TRBV7-9 and TRBJ2-3, with 8 nucleotides matching TRBD1. J lost 2 bases, V lost 6 bases, and 16 bases had no gene match. The V gene's germline CDR1 is SEHNR and CDR2 FQNEAQ (reference sequence). The CDR3 has 18 amino acids. In DNA, the CDR3 is TGTGCCAGCAGACAGGACAGGGTAGCCAGTCCGTTCACAGATACGCAGTATTTT. This encodes CASRQDRVASPFTDTQYF.

This clone was detected only a few times. The V gene is TRBV6-5, the J gene TRBJ1-1, with no clear D. Germline V gene sequence: CDR1 MNHEY, CDR2 SVGAGI. The CDR3 has 13 residues. The ends were cut back, 8 bases at V and 2 bases at J, with 12 bases in the middle. CDR3 sequence (DNA): TGTGCCAGCCGGAGAACGCGAAACACTGAAGCTTTCTTT. Translation: CASRRTRNTEAFF.